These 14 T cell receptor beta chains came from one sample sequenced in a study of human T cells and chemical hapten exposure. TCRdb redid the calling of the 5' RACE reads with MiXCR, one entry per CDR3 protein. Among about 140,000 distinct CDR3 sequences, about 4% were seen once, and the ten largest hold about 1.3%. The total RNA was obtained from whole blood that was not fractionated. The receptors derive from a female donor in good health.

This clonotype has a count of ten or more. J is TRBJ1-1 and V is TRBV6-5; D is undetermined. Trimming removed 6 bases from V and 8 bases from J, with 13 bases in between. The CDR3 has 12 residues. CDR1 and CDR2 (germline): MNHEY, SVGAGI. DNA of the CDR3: TGTGCCAGCAGGGCGGTGGGCACAGAAGCTTTCTTT. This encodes CASRAVGTEAFF.

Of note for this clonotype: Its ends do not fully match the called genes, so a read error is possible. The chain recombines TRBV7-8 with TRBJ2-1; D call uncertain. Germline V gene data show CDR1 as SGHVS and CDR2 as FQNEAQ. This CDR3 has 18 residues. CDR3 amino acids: CAGSPGTPALPSYNEQFF. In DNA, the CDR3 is TGTGCCGGCAGCCCGGGTACTCCGGCCCTTCCTTCTTACAATGAGCAGTTCTTC.

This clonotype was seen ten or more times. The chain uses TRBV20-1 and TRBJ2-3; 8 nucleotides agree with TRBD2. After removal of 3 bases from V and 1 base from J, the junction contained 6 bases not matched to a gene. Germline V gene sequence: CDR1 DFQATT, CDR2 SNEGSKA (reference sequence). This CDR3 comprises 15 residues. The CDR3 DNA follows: TGCAGTGCTAGTTTCGCGGGGGGCCGCACAGATACGCAGTATTTT. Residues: CSASFAGGRTDTQYF.

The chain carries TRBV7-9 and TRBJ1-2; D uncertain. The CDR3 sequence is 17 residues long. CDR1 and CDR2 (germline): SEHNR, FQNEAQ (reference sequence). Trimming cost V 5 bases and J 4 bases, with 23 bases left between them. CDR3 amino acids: CASSPPYLASVSYGYTF. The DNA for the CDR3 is TGTGCCAGCAGCCCCCCTTATCTGGCCTCCGTGTCCTATGGCTACACCTTC.

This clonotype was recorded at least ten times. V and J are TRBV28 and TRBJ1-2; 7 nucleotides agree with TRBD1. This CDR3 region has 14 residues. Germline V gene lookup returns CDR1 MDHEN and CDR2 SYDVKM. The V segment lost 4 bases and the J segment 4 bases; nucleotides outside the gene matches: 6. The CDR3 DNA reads TGTGCCAGCAGTTCGGACAGGACCTCCTATGGCTACACCTTC. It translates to CASSSDRTSYGYTF.

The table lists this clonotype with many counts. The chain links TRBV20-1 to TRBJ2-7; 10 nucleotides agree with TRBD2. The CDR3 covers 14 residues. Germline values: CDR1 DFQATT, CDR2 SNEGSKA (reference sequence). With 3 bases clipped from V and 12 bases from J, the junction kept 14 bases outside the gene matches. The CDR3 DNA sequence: TGCAGTGCTAGCTCAACTAGCGGGGACCACTGTCCGTACTTC. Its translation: CSASSTSGDHCPYF.

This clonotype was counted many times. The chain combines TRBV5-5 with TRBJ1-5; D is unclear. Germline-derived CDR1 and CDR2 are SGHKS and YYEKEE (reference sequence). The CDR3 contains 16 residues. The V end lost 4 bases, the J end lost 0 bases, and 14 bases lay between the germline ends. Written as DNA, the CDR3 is TGTGCCAGCAGCATGGAGGTAGGGATTAGCAATCAGCCCCAGCATTTT. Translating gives CASSMEVGISNQPQHF.

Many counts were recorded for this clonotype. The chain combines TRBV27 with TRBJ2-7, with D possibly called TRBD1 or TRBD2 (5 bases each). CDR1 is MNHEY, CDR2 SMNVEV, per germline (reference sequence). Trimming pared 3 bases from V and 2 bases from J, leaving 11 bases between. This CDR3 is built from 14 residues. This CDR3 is CASSFRGAPYEQYF. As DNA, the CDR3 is TGTGCCAGCAGTTTCCGAGGGGCTCCCTACGAGCAGTACTTC.

Here the CDR3 reads CASLDSSYNSPLHF. The CDR3 region has the DNA TGTGCCAGTTTGGACAGCTCCTATAATTCACCCCTCCACTTT. The gene calls are TRBV6-1 and TRBJ1-6, with D possibly matching TRBD1 (6 bases). From germline, CDR1 is MNHNS and CDR2 SASEGT. CDR3 length: 14 residues. Trimming took off 9 bases at V and 0 bases at J, with 9 bases between the two ends.

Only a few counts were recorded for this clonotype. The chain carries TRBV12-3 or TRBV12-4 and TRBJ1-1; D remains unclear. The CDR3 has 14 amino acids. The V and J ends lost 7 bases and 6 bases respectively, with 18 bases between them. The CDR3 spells CASTPWGSFSEAFF. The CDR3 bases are TGTGCCAGCACCCCTTGGGGATCCTTCTCTGAAGCTTTCTTT.

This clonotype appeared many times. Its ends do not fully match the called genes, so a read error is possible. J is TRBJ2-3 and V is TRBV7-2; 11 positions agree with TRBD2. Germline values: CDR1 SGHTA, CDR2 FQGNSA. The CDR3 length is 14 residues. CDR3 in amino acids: CASSSFSVAGGCNF. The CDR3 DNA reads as TGTGCCAGCAGCTCCTTCTCAGTAGCGGGGGGGTGTAATTTT.

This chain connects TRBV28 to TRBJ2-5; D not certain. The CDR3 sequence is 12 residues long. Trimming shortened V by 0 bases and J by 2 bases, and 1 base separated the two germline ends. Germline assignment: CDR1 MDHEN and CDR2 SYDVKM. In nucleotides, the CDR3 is TGTGCCAGCAGTTTATGTCAAGAGACCCAGTACTTC. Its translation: CASSLCQETQYF. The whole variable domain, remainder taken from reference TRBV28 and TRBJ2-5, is DVKVTQSSRYLVKRTGEKVFLECVQDMDHENMFWYRQDPGLGLRLIYFSYDVKMKEKGDIPEGYSVSREKKERFSLILESASTNQTSMYLCASSLCQETQYFGPGTRLLVL.

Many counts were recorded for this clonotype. The CDR3: CASSLGLALGADTQYF. CDR3 nucleotides: TGCGCCAGCAGCCTTGGACTGGCGCTCGGCGCAGATACGCAGTATTTT. The genes are TRBV5-1 and TRBJ2-3; tentative D call: TRBD2 (5 bases). The CDR3 is made up of 16 amino acids. The ends were cut back, 4 bases at V and 4 bases at J, with 19 bases in the middle. Germline-derived CDR1 and CDR2 are SGHRS and YFSETQ.

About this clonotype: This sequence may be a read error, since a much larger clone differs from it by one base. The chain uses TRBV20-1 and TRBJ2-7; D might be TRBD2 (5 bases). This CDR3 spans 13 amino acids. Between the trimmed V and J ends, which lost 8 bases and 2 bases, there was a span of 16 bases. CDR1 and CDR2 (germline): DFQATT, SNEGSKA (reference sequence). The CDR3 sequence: CSSSPGVTYEQYF. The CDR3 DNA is TGCAGTTCTTCCCCCGGGGTCACCTACGAGCAGTACTTC.